The entry below describes one T cell receptor (beta chain). The protocol was immunoSEQ multiplex PCR, while the TCRdb copy is restricted to in-frame clones and leaves out a portion. The sample lists about 25,000 clones, 73% occurring once. V lost 1 base and J lost 5; bases outside the gene matches: 11. This CDR3 has 17 amino acids. Germline V gene sequence: CDR1 KGHSH, CDR2 LQKENI. The data were taken from a study of tissue T cells after allogeneic stem cell transplantation. The sequences come from tissue from the ileum, collected at autopsy. The receptor comes from a female donor of 60 years or more with lung cancer. The chain recombines TRBV18 with TRBJ2-1; 7 positions agree with TRBD2. The CDR3: CASSPLRSGGPDNEQFF. As DNA, the CDR3 is TGTGCCAGCTCACCACTCCGCTCGGGGGGACCTGACAATGAGCAGTTCTTC.